In this sample, the clone carrying this T cell receptor beta chain turned up a few times. Its cognate antigen is unknown. Version v3.0 of the immunoSEQ assay ran at survey level. Some clones are missing from TCRdb's copy, which holds only in-frame ones; the method was immunoSEQ multiplex PCR. The data hold around 26,000 clones, with roughly 79% observed a single time. These data belong to a study of long-term antiretroviral therapy in people with HIV. General study results and limits: The study found narrower CDR3 length ranges in HIV repertoires than in controls.

Trimming stripped 1 base from V and 3 bases from J, with 8 bases between. From germline, CDR1 is SGHRS and CDR2 YFSETQ. This CDR3 contains 13 residues. This TCR was recovered from a woman aged 40 to 50 with HIV. The specimen comprised unsorted PBMCs, sampled 1.1 years before starting antiretroviral therapy. This rearrangement joins TRBV5-1 to TRBJ2-7; the D is unclear. CDR3 bases: TGCGCCAGCAGCTTGCAGGCCTTCTACGAGCAGTACTTC. It specifies CASSLQAFYEQYF.